Listed below are T cell receptor beta chains from one sample, sequenced in a study of OX40 agonist ivuxolimab in advanced cancers. Using immunoSEQ multiplex PCR, the repertoire was profiled, and TCRdb retains in-frame clones only, with some absent. The data contain 60,000 to 70,000 clones, approximately 90% of them singletons. The input for sequencing was CD4+ or CD8+ T cells sorted from blood, taken in a trial of the OX40 agonist ivuxolimab. Receptors were obtained from an adult with an advanced solid tumor such as melanoma, head and neck, liver or kidney cancer. Each CDR3 is given with its conserved first and last residue. The D gene is left open where the match is weak. Some rows have no size entry. The others give once, few or many, or a class for an expanded clone.

j_call v_call clone_size cdr3_length d_call cdr3_nt cdr3_aa
TRBJ2-7 TRBV7-9 - 17 TRBD2 TGTGCCAGCAGCGCGGGACTAGCGGGAGGGCCGGGCGACGAGCAGTACTTC CASSAGLAGGPGDEQYF
TRBJ2-7 TRBV20-1 - 11 - TGCAGTGCTTGTCAGGAGGACGAGCAGTACTTC CSACQEDEQYF
TRBJ2-7 TRBV2 - 17 TRBD2 TGTGCCAGCAGTGAAAAATTAGCGGGAGCAGTAGTTTACGAGCAGTACTTC CASSEKLAGAVVYEQYF
TRBJ1-1 TRBV28 - 17 TRBD1 TGTGCCAGCACCCCGGGGAGTGCAGGGGGCATGAACACTGAAGCTTTCTTT CASTPGSAGGMNTEAFF
TRBJ2-4 TRBV5-6 - 19 TRBD2 TGTGCCAGCAGCTTGGAGGGCGGGAGGGACATATTAGCCAAAAACATTCAGTACTTC CASSLEGGRDILAKNIQYF
TRBJ1-3 TRBV6-5 - 16 - TGTGCCAGCAGTTACTCGACCCCAGACTCTGGAAACACCATATATTTT CASSYSTPDSGNTIYF
TRBJ2-7 TRBV4-1 - 16 TRBD1 TGCGCCAGCAGCCAGGATCAGGGGGCATTGGGCTACGAGCAGTACTTC CASSQDQGALGYEQYF
TRBJ1-1 TRBV11-2 - 17 TRBD1 TGTGCCAGCAGCTTCCTTTTAGGGACAGCGTCGGGCACTGAAGCTTTCTTT CASSFLLGTASGTEAFF
TRBJ2-7 TRBV5-1 - 15 - TGCGCCAGCAGCGGAACAGGGTTTTCAAACTACGAGCAGTACTTC CASSGTGFSNYEQYF
TRBJ1-2 TRBV19 once 14 - TGTGCCAGTAGACCGGGGGCTCTCGGGTATGGCTACACCTTC CASRPGALGYGYTF
TRBJ2-5 TRBV7-6 - 15 TRBD1 TGTGCCAGCAGCACTGGACAGGGTGTTAAGGAGACCCAGTACTTC CASSTGQGVKETQYF
TRBJ2-3 TRBV10-3 once 18 - TGTGCCATCAGTGGGGGGGACTTCTACCCAACTGGTACAGATACGCAGTATTTT CAISGGDFYPTGTDTQYF
TRBJ2-2 TRBV9 - 14 - TGTGCCAGCAGCGTAGATCGAAGCATCGGGGAGCTGTTTTTT CASSVDRSIGELFF
TRBJ2-7 TRBV7-9 once 16 TRBD1 TGTGCCAGCAGCTCTAGTAACAGGGGCATATCCTACGAGCAGTACTTC CASSSSNRGISYEQYF
TRBJ2-5 TRBV28 - 15 TRBD1 TGTGCCAGCCGTCGGGACAGGGGGCGCGTGGAGACCCAGTACTTC CASRRDRGRVETQYF
TRBJ2-7 TRBV4-2 - 16 TRBD2 TGTGCCAGCAGCCAAGAACTAGCGGGAGTCAGTTACGAGCAGTACTTC CASSQELAGVSYEQYF
TRBJ2-3 TRBV11-3 few 15 - TGTGCCAGCAGCTTTAACTACCCTAGCACAGATACGCAGTATTTT CASSFNYPSTDTQYF
TRBJ2-5 TRBV5-6 - 16 - TGTGCCAGCAGCATTGGGGGTCTTCAGCGTTTGGAGACCCAGTACTTC CASSIGGLQRLETQYF
TRBJ2-7 TRBV14 - 12 - TGTGCCAGCAGCCATTATAGAGACGAGCAGTACTTC CASSHYRDEQYF
TRBJ2-7 TRBV14 - 11 - TGTGCCAGCAGCCAGGGGGGCGAGCAGTACTTC CASSQGGEQYF
TRBJ1-5 TRBV6-1 - 14 - TGTGCCAGCAGTGAGGGTGGGGGCGTGGAGCCCCAGCATTTT CASSEGGGVEPQHF
TRBJ2-7 TRBV6-5 - 13 - TGTGCCAGCAGCTGGAGAGGGTCCTACGAGCAGTACTTC CASSWRGSYEQYF
TRBJ2-1 TRBV19 - 16 TRBD1 TGTGCCAGTAGTATTCAGGGGGTATACTCCTACAATGAGCAGTTCTTC CASSIQGVYSYNEQFF
TRBJ2-7 TRBV6-1 - 13 TRBD2 TGTGCCAGCAGCCAGGGACTAGTAACCGAGCAGTACTTC CASSQGLVTEQYF
TRBJ2-5 TRBV5-5 - 16 - TGTGCCAGCAGCCTAAAGACGGACAGAACCCAAGAGACCCAGTACTTC CASSLKTDRTQETQYF
TRBJ2-1 TRBV7-6 - 16 - TGTGCCAGCAGCTTAGACGGACCTACTTCACGACGCGAGCAGTTCTTC CASSLDGPTSRREQFF
TRBJ2-7 TRBV5-1 - 17 TRBD1 TGCGCCAGCAGCTTGTCCGGGACAGGGTCTACTCCGTACGAGCAGTACTTC CASSLSGTGSTPYEQYF
TRBJ2-7 TRBV10-1 - 16 TRBD1 TGCGCCAGCAGCTACGACCGGGACAGGGGTCGTCACGAGCAGTACTTC CASSYDRDRGRHEQYF
TRBJ2-1 TRBV19 - 15 - TGTGCCAGTAGTTGGCGTAGAGGGGCTTACAATGAGCAGTTCTTC CASSWRRGAYNEQFF
TRBJ1-4 TRBV4-1 - 15 TRBD1 TGCGCCAGCAGCCAGAGACAGGGCGGGGGTGAAAAACTGTTTTTT CASSQRQGGGEKLFF
TRBJ2-2 TRBV7-9 - 18 - TGTGCCATCACTTCCTCGAGGACTTATCTCGCGAACACCGGGGAGCTGTTTTTT CAITSSRTYLANTGELFF
TRBJ2-3 TRBV6-5 - 15 TRBD2 TGTGCCAGCAGTTTAGCGGGAGCCCGCGGAGATACGCAGTATTTT CASSLAGARGDTQYF